This T cell receptor beta chain emerged from a study of T cells in Graves' hyperthyroidism and ophthalmopathy (dated by TCRdb to the late 2010s). Describing the broader study: Peripheral blood was sampled at the time of initial diagnosis, prior to any treatment. A discovery cohort of about 96 patients, 43 with Graves' ophthalmopathy and 55 to 65 with stable Graves' hyperthyroidism, was used to find distinguishing TCR V-J signatures. Prospective prediction of ophthalmopathy was tested in an independent validation cohort of fewer than 20 hyperthyroidism patients and around 16 patients who later progressed to ophthalmopathy. The 100 or so discovery patients were randomly split 7:3 into training and test sets. The study also compared thyroid tissue and blood T-cell repertoires from about six Graves' hyperthyroidism patients. Once sampling was done, hyperthyroidism patients were given methimazole at a starting dose of 30 mg daily, whereas ophthalmopathy patients were given high-dose intravenous methylprednisolone. The paper describes TCR Vbeta CDR3 sequencing of about 140 peripheral blood samples, made up of approximately 40 ophthalmopathy patients, over 70 hyperthyroidism patients and 17 progressor patients.

From cysteine to phenylalanine, the CDR3 is 13 amino acids long. Left in the record is the CDR3 DNA by itself, 39 bases read in frame from the first base. According to the germline V gene, CDR1 reads LGHNA and CDR2 reads YNFKEQ. V loses 0 bases of germline sequence and J loses 10 bases, and the interval between the two ends is 10 bases. Ophthalmopathy patients had moderately to severely active disease, Clinical Activity Score of at least 3, NOSPECS grade of at least 4, and duration under 3 months. Any patient with an uncontrolled infection, another autoimmune disease, pregnancy or lactation was excluded. Diagnoses were based on clinical symptoms, serum thyroxine and TRAb, thyroid ultrasound and orbital computed tomography. Ficoll-Paque density gradient centrifugation was used to isolate PBMCs from 9.5 to 10 ml of fresh peripheral blood. Total RNA was extracted with Trizol reagent, and quality was checked on an Agilent 2100 Bioanalyzer.

Study-wide conclusions, independent of this receptor: During validation, the model predicted progression to ophthalmopathy a median of approximately 7 months ahead of onset, with roughly 65% sensitivity and around 73% specificity. No statistical method was used to set the sample size in advance, and investigators knew the group allocation. Ophthalmopathy was separated from stable hyperthyroidism by a 13 V-J signature model, with 85% to 90% sensitivity and about 81% specificity obtained in cross-validation and 80%/75% obtained in testing. Most expanded thyroid clonotypes (frequency above 0.001) were also found in blood, which suggests that blood repertoires may mirror thyroid immune responses.

Amplification of TCR beta CDR3 regions was carried out from RNA transcripts. For the first round of RT-PCR on the TCR CDR3, the HTBI primer set was used together with the Qiagen OneStep RT-PCR kit. Libraries were constructed in a second round of multiplex PCR, after which size selection and purification were carried out. Libraries were sequenced paired-end with 100 bp reads on an Illumina HiSeq2000. Per the original workflow: SOAPnuke was used to process the raw data, removing reads that contained adapters or uncalled bases, had a mean Phred below 15, or lacked an exact match to the constant primer or identifier. COPE v1.2.5 was used to merge the high-quality paired reads, and each unique nucleotide sequence was defined as a clonotype. MiTCR v1.1 was used to align the clonotypes against IMGT TRBV, TRBD and TRBJ reference segments. The analysis included only V-J combinations with a frequency above 0.0001, which together covered about 99% of the repertoires. A TCS score was defined as the ratio of F50 (clonal expansion) to E x V (chaos), with BLOSUM62-based TCRdist applied between CDR3 peptides within each V-J. Welch's t-statistics and random forest reduced fewer than 600 V-J features to roughly 13, which were used in a naive Bayes classifier (R e1071). TCRdb ran its own pipeline on the public reads, namely fastp trimming at Q25 and MiXCR clone calling, and kept in-frame beta chains. For every CDR3 protein sequence, its rows merge into one entry that carries the most common genes and DNA. TCRdb's processing, not the authors' own work, is the source of the V and J calls. Here the sample has about 640,000 distinct CDR3 sequences; around 20% occur a single time. The ten largest clones add up to approximately 30% of the sample.

In this sample, this clonotype turned up a few times. Which antigen it targets is not known. Per-base qualities were not stored, and no clone one base away is much larger. The rearranged chain carries TRBV4-2 and TRBJ2-1; TRBD2 is a possible D gene, resting on 6 matching bases. The sample consisted of blood. This receptor was taken from a man between 25 and 39 years old with Graves' ophthalmopathy. The nucleotides are TGTGCCAGCAGCCAAGATCCGAGCGGGGAGCAGTTCTTC. It is translated as CASSQDPSGEQFF.